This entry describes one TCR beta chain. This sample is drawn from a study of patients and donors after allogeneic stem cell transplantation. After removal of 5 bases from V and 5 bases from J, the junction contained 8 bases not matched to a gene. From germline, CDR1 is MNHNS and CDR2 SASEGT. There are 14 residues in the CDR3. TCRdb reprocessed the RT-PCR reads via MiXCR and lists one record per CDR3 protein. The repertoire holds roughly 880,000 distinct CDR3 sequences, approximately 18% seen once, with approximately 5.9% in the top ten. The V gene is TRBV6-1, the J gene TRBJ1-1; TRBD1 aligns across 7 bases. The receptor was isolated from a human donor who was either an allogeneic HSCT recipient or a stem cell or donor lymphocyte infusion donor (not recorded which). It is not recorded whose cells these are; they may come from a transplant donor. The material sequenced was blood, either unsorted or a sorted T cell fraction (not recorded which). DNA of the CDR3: TGTGCCAGCAGTCGACAGGGTTATTTAACTGAAGCTTTCTTT. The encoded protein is CASSRQGYLTEAFF.